Each of the 29 T cell receptor beta chains below was sequenced from the same sample in a study of cytomegalovirus exposure and HLA in healthy donors. The PCR contained 60 Vbeta and 13 Jbeta primers. Clones were sequenced by immunoSEQ multiplex PCR, and TCRdb holds only the in-frame ones, with some missing. The sample includes under 200,000 clones, roughly 83% seen only once; the top ten take about 0.37%. Sequenced sample: PBMCs. The receptors stem from a boy younger than 10 in good health and CMV-seronegative.

V is TRBV27 and J is TRBJ2-6; D perhaps matches TRBD2 (6 bases). V was trimmed by 8 bases and J by 4 bases, leaving 24 bases between them. In germline, CDR1 is MNHEY, CDR2 SMNVEV (reference sequence). The length of the CDR3 is 18 residues. Here the CDR3 reads CASSEGYRIFSGANVLTF. The CDR3, as DNA: TGTGCCAGCTCGGAGGGCTACCGAATCTTCTCGGGGGCCAACGTCCTGACTTTC.

This chain links TRBV5-1 with TRBJ2-3; the match to TRBD2 covers 13 bases. Trimming at V came to 3 bases and at J to 5 bases, leaving 15 bases not matched to a gene. From germline, CDR1 is SGHRS and CDR2 YFSETQ. The CDR3 runs to 19 residues. CDR3 region: CASSSGPGTSGNEGDTQYF. Here the CDR3 DNA reads TGCGCCAGCAGCTCCGGCCCCGGGACTAGCGGGAATGAGGGAGATACGCAGTATTTT.

V gene TRBV5-1 combines with J gene TRBJ2-7; D remains unclear. Germline CDR1 reads SGHRS; CDR2 reads YFSETQ. The CDR3 sequence is 13 residues long. The V end lost 5 bases, the J end lost 4 bases, and 13 bases lay between the germline ends. The CDR3 DNA reads TGCGCCAGCAGTCCTCCGGGTCAATACGAGCAGTACTTC. This sequence encodes CASSPPGQYEQYF.

The genes are TRBV28 and TRBJ1-5; 8 bases map to TRBD1. The CDR3 contains 15 residues. CDR1 and CDR2 from the germline V gene are MDHEN and SYDVKM. V lost 3 bases to trimming and J lost 7 bases; unmatched junction nucleotides: 8. The CDR3 loop is CASSLIGQGRQPQHF. In DNA, the CDR3 is TGTGCCAGCAGTTTGATCGGACAGGGTCGGCAGCCCCAGCATTTT.

V gene TRBV9 combines with J gene TRBJ2-2, with TRBD2 identical over 7 bases. Germline V gene sequence: CDR1 SGDLS, CDR2 YYNGEE. The ends lost 3 bases at V and 4 bases at J; junction bases unmatched: 6. The CDR3 is 15 amino acids. DNA for the CDR3: TGTGCCAGCAGCGGGAAGTCGGGGGGCACCGGGGAGCTGTTTTTT. This encodes CASSGKSGGTGELFF.

The chain combines TRBV7-6 with TRBJ1-5, with TRBD1 matching 7 bases. V shed 5 bases and J 0 bases; nucleotides not matched to a gene: 13. This CDR3 spans 18 amino acids. Germline V gene data show CDR1 as SGHVS and CDR2 as FNYEAQ. CDR3 in DNA: TGTGCCAGCAGCGACCGGGACAGAAGACCGTATAGCAATCAGCCCCAGCATTTT. It codes for CASSDRDRRPYSNQPQHF.

This clone was counted only a few times. The J gene is TRBJ1-2, the V gene TRBV6-6; 12 nucleotides agree with TRBD1. CDR1 MNHNY and CDR2 SVGAGI come from the germline V gene (reference sequence). Trimming took 0 bases from V and 10 from J; bases not matched to a gene: 9. The CDR3 sequence is 16 residues long. The CDR3 reads CASSYSRPGTGGDYTF. The DNA for the CDR3 is TGTGCCAGCAGTTACTCGCGGCCGGGGACAGGGGGCGACTACACCTTC.

The gene calls are TRBV7-9 and TRBJ2-1; D remains ambiguous. V was pared by 1 base and J by 3 bases, with 10 bases between. The CDR3 consists of 15 residues. The germline V gene encodes CDR1 SEHNR and CDR2 FQNEAQ (reference sequence). CDR3 DNA: TGTGCCAGCAGCTTAGGAGGCAGCCACTACAATGAGCAGTTCTTC. It encodes CASSLGGSHYNEQFF.

The V gene is TRBV5-1, the J gene TRBJ2-7; 15 bases align to TRBD2. Germline V gives CDR1 SGHRS, CDR2 YFSETQ. There are 20 residues in the CDR3. The V gene end was trimmed by 4 bases and the J gene end by 3 bases; junction bases not matched to a gene: 17. The CDR3 here is CASSIHPGFGLAGGIYEQYF. For the CDR3, the DNA is TGCGCCAGCAGCATACACCCAGGGTTTGGACTAGCGGGAGGGATCTACGAGCAGTACTTC.

This clone was counted between two and nine times. The chain's CDR3 is CASSLDPSSYEQYF. The CDR3 DNA reads TGTGCCAGCAGCTTGGACCCCAGCTCCTACGAGCAGTACTTC. This chain connects TRBV5-4 to TRBJ2-7; D unresolved. The ends were cut back, 0 bases at V and 0 bases at J, with 7 bases in the middle. The V gene's germline CDR1 is SGHNT and CDR2 YYREEE (reference sequence). The CDR3 runs to 14 residues.

The chain combines TRBV30 with TRBJ2-3; TRBD2 matches at 10 bases. This CDR3 is 15 amino acids long. The germline CDR1 and CDR2 sequences are GTSNPN and SVGIG (reference sequence). The V and J ends lost 6 bases and 2 bases, in that order; junction bases with no gene match: 8. The CDR3 protein is CACTQLAGFTDTQYF. The CDR3 DNA reads as TGTGCCTGTACACAACTAGCGGGATTCACAGATACGCAGTATTTT.

This clone was seen a few times. The chain uses TRBV27 and TRBJ2-3; 7 positions agree with TRBD2. V was pared by 1 base and J by 1 base, with 5 bases of the junction left unmatched. The CDR3 spans 16 residues. CDR1 and CDR2 (germline): MNHEY, SMNVEV (reference sequence). CDR3 protein: CASSLYAGEGTDTQYF. As DNA, the CDR3 is TGTGCCAGCAGTTTATACGCGGGAGAGGGCACAGATACGCAGTATTTT.

This chain joins TRBV7-9 and TRBJ2-3; TRBD1 might be the D (6 bases). CDR1 is SEHNR and CDR2 is FQNEAQ in the germline V gene (reference sequence). Trimming cost V 6 bases and J 3 bases, with 10 bases left between them. There are 13 residues in the CDR3. The CDR3 is CASRNRETDTQYF. CDR3 coding DNA: TGTGCCAGCAGGAACAGGGAAACAGATACGCAGTATTTT.

This clone showed up just a few times. This rearrangement joins TRBV5-6 to TRBJ2-5; D gene ambiguous. Trimming took 4 bases from V and 1 from J, leaving 8 bases between them. Germline CDR1 and CDR2: SGHDT and YYEEEE. The CDR3 has 13 amino acids. In DNA, the CDR3 is TGTGCCAGCAGCCTCTCGGGCCAAGAGACCCAGTACTTC. Protein product: CASSLSGQETQYF.

This chain uses TRBV29-1 with TRBJ2-7; 8 bases map to TRBD1. Germline values: CDR1 SQVTM, CDR2 ANQGSEA. The trim removed 3 bases at V and 4 bases at J, leaving 8 bases unmatched. There are 14 residues in the CDR3. The CDR3 DNA reads TGCAGCGTTGAGACAAGGACAGGGCGATACGAGCAGTACTTC. Its protein product is CSVETRTGRYEQYF.

The rearrangement uses TRBV15 and TRBJ2-3; a weak D match, TRBD1 (6 bases). V gave up 0 bases and J gave up 1 base, with 11 bases separating them. This CDR3 has 16 residues. Germline V gene data show CDR1 as LNHNV and CDR2 as YYDKDF (reference sequence). Here the CDR3 reads CATSRERTGRTDTQYF. The CDR3 nucleotides are TGTGCCACCAGCAGAGAACGTACAGGGCGCACAGATACGCAGTATTTT.

The genes are TRBV18 and TRBJ2-7; 12 bases map to TRBD1. The CDR3 runs to 15 residues. Trimming removed 2 bases from V and 7 bases from J; junction bases left unmatched: 6. The germline gives CDR1 KGHSH, CDR2 LQKENI. In DNA, the CDR3 is TGTGCCAGCTCACCATCGGGACAGGGGGCGAGTGAGCAGTACTTC. It specifies CASSPSGQGASEQYF.

The CDR3 DNA follows: TGTGCCAGCAGCAGAAGGACCGGGACAGGGGCGGACGAGCAGTACTTC. Its translation is CASSRRTGTGADEQYF. V usage is TRBV27 and J usage is TRBJ2-5; 10 positions match TRBD1. Near its end, the DNA agrees better with TRBJ2-7, so the J call may be wrong. This CDR3 is built from 16 residues. Germline assignment: CDR1 MNHEY and CDR2 SMNVEV (reference sequence).

V gene TRBV7-2 combines with J gene TRBJ2-3; a weak D match, TRBD1 (5 bases). The CDR3 covers 15 residues. Germline lookup yields CDR1 SGHTA and CDR2 FQGNSA. Trimming pared 4 bases from V and 1 base from J, leaving 12 bases between. The CDR3 DNA reads as TGTGCCAGCAGCTCAGTTACAGGTCGCACAGATACGCAGTATTTT. It specifies CASSSVTGRTDTQYF.

The rearrangement joins TRBV28 to TRBJ1-1; D is perhaps TRBD1 (5 bases). The V and J ends lost 5 bases and 6 bases respectively, with 16 bases between them. The CDR3 covers 14 residues. Looked up from germline, CDR1 is MDHEN and CDR2 is SYDVKM. CDR3 protein: CASSPLRGFSEAFF. For the CDR3, the DNA is TGTGCCAGCAGTCCACTAAGGGGCTTTTCTGAAGCTTTCTTT.

DNA of the CDR3: TGTGCCAGCAGTGAAGCGTCCAGCTACGAGCAGTACTTC. As protein: CASSEASSYEQYF. The genes are TRBV6-1 and TRBJ2-7; D ambiguous. The germline V gene has CDR1 MNHNS and CDR2 SASEGT. The CDR3 is 13 residues long. The V and J ends lost 0 bases and 3 bases respectively, with 6 bases between them.

V gene TRBV20-1 combines with J gene TRBJ2-1, with D maybe TRBD2 (7 bases). CDR1 and CDR2 from the germline V gene are DFQATT and SNEGSKA (reference sequence). The CDR3 contains 11 residues. The germline V and J ends were trimmed by 6 bases and 12 bases, with 15 bases remaining between them. CDR3 loop: CSAVRGGGQFF. CDR3 nucleotide sequence: TGCAGTGCCGTAAGAGGGGGGGGGCAGTTCTTC.

The CDR3 loop is CAISPGQGVSGNQPQHF. The DNA of the CDR3 is TGTGCCATCAGTCCGGGACAGGGGGTTAGTGGCAATCAGCCCCAGCATTTT. The rearrangement links TRBV10-3 to TRBJ1-5; TRBD1 matches at 11 bases. CDR1 and CDR2 from the germline V gene are ENHRY and SYGVKD. Trimming at V came to 5 bases and at J to 2 bases, leaving 8 bases not matched to a gene. This CDR3 is built from 17 residues.

The chain couples TRBV2 to TRBJ2-5, with D possibly TRBD1 on 8 matching bases. The DNA matches TRBJ2-7 better at its end, which makes the J call doubtful. Germline-derived CDR1 and CDR2 are SNHLY and FYNNEI. The CDR3 sequence is 14 residues long. CDR3 protein: CASSAGNRGGEQYF. In DNA form, the CDR3 reads TGTGCCAGCAGTGCCGGGAACAGGGGGGGCGAGCAGTACTTC.

A few counts support this clone. In DNA form, the CDR3 reads TGTGCCAGCTCCCCACACGGCGGCCGGACTGAAGCTTTCTTT. Protein product: CASSPHGGRTEAFF. This chain links TRBV28 with TRBJ1-1; D is ambiguous. The germline gives CDR1 MDHEN, CDR2 SYDVKM. V was pared by 8 bases and J by 5 bases, with 18 bases between. This CDR3 has 14 amino acids.

This chain's CDR3 is CASSLQGGGPQHF. DNA for the CDR3: TGTGCCAGTAGCCTACAGGGTGGAGGGCCCCAGCATTTT. The gene calls are TRBV19 and TRBJ1-5, with D maybe TRBD1 (6 bases). In germline, CDR1 is LNHDA, CDR2 SQIVND (reference sequence). The V end was cut by 6 bases, the J end by 9 bases, with 15 bases between. This CDR3 region has 13 residues.

V is TRBV10-3 and J is TRBJ2-7; 7 bases line up with TRBD1. CDR3 length equals 13 residues. The germline CDR1 and CDR2 sequences are ENHRY and SYGVKD. V lost 6 bases and J lost 3; bases outside the gene matches: 5. CDR3 residues: CAISADRFYEQYF. CDR3 sequence (DNA): TGTGCCATCAGCGCGGACAGGTTCTACGAGCAGTACTTC.

This rearrangement joins TRBV5-8 to TRBJ1-2; possibly TRBD1 for D (6 bases). Germline-derived CDR1 and CDR2 are SGHTS and YDEGEE. Deletions cut 4 bases from V and 5 bases from J, with 18 bases between. This CDR3 comprises 15 residues. The CDR3 DNA is TGTGCCAGCAGCCCGAGGGACAAACAGTTTTATGGCTACACCTTC. Translated, it gives CASSPRDKQFYGYTF.

This clone was picked up one time. The V and J genes are TRBV27 and TRBJ1-1; 9 nucleotides align to TRBD1. Losses at the gene ends were 4 bases for V and 4 bases for J; bases not matched to a gene: 7. CDR1 and CDR2 (germline): MNHEY, SMNVEV (reference sequence). The CDR3 runs 15 residues. CDR3 bases: TGTGCCAGCAGTTCCACAGGGGGCGAGGGCACTGAAGCTTTCTTT. Residues: CASSSTGGEGTEAFF.